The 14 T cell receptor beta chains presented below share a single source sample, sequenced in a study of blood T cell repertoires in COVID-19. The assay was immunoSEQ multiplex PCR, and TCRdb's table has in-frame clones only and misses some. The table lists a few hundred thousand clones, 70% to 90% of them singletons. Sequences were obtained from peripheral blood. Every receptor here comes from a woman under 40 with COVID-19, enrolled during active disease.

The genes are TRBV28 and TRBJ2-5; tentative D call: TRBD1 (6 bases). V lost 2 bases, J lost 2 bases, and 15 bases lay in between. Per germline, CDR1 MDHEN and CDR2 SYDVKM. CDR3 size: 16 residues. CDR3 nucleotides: TGTGCCAGCAGTTTAAACCCCAGGGGCTCACAAGAGACCCAGTACTTC. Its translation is CASSLNPRGSQETQYF.

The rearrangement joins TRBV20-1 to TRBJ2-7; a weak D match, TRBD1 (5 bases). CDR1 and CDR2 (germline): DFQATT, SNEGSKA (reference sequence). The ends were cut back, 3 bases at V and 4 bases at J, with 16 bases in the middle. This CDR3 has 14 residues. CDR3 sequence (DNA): TGCAGTGCTAGTGTGTCAGGGAATTCTTACGAGCAGTACGTC. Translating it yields CSASVSGNSYEQYV.

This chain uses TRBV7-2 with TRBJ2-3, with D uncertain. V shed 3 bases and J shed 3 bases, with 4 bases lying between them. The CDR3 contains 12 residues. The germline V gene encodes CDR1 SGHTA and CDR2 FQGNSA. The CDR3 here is CASSFETDTQYF. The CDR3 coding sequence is TGTGCCAGCAGCTTTGAGACAGATACGCAGTATTTT.

As DNA, the CDR3 is TGTGCCAGCACCACTCAACTGGCGGGAGGCCCAGATACGCAGTATTTT. Translating gives CASTTQLAGGPDTQYF. The rearrangement joins TRBV5-8 to TRBJ2-3; 8 nucleotides agree with TRBD2. CDR1 and CDR2 from the germline V gene are SGHTS and YDEGEE. V lost 6 bases and J lost 4; bases outside the gene matches: 13. The CDR3 covers 16 residues.

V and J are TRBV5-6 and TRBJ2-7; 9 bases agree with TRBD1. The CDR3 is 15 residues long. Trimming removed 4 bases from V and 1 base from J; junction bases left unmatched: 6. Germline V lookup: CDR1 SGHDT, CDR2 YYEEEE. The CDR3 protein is CASSGWGTGSYEQYV. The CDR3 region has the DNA TGTGCCAGCAGCGGGTGGGGGACAGGGTCCTACGAGCAGTACGTC.

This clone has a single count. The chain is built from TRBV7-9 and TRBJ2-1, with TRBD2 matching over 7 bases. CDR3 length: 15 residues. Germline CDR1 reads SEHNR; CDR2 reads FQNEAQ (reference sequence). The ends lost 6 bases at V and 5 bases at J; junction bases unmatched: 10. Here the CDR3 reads CASRQRDGTNNEQFF. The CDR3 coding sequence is TGTGCCAGCAGGCAGCGGGACGGAACAAACAATGAGCAGTTCTTC.

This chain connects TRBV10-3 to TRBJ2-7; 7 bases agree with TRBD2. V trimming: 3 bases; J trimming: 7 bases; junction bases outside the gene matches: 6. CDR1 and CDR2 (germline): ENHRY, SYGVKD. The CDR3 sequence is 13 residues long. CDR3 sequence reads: CAISDLDGREQYV. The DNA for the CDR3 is TGTGCCATCAGTGACCTCGACGGGAGGGAGCAGTACGTC.

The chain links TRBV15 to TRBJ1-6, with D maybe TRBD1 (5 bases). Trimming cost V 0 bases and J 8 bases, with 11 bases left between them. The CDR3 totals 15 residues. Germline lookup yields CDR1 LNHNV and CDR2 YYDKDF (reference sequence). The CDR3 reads CATSREGRVDSPLHF. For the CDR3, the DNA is TGTGCCACCAGCAGAGAGGGCAGGGTTGATTCACCCCTCCACTTT.

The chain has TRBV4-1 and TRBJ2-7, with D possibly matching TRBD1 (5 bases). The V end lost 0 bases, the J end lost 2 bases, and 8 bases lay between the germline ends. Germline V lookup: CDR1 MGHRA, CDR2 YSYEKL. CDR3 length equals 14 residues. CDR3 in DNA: TGCGCCAGCAGCCAAGATCGGACACCCTACGAGCAGTACTTC. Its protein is CASSQDRTPYEQYF.

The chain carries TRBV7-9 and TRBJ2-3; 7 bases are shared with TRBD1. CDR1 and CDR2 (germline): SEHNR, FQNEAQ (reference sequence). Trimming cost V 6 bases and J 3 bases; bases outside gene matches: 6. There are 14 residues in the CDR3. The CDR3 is CASRRQGVTDTQYF. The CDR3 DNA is TGTGCCAGCAGAAGGCAGGGGGTAACAGATACGCAGTATTTT.

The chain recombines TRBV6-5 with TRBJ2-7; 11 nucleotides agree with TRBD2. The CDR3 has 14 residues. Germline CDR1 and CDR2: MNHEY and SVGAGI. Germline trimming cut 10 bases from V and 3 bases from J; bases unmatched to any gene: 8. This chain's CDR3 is CATILGTSGYEQYF. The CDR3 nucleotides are TGTGCCACGATATTGGGGACTAGCGGCTACGAGCAGTACTTC.

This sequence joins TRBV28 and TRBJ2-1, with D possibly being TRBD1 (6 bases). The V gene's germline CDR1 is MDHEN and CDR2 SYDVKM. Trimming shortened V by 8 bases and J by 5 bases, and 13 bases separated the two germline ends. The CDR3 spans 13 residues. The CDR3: CASAWDTNNEQFF. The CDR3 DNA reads TGTGCCAGCGCCTGGGACACGAACAATGAGCAGTTCTTC.

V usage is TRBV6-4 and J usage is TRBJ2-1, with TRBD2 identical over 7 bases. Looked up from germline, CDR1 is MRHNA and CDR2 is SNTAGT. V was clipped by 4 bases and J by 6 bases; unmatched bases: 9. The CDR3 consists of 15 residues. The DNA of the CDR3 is TGTGCCAGCAGTGGAAGGGCGGGAGTGGGCAATGAGCAGTTCTTC. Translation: CASSGRAGVGNEQFF.

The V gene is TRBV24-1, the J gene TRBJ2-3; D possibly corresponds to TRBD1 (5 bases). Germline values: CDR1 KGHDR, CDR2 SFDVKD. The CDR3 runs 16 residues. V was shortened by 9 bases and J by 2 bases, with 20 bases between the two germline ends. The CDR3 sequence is CATASSGHPLTDTQYF. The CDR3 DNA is TGTGCCACCGCTTCCTCCGGACATCCTCTCACAGATACGCAGTATTTT.